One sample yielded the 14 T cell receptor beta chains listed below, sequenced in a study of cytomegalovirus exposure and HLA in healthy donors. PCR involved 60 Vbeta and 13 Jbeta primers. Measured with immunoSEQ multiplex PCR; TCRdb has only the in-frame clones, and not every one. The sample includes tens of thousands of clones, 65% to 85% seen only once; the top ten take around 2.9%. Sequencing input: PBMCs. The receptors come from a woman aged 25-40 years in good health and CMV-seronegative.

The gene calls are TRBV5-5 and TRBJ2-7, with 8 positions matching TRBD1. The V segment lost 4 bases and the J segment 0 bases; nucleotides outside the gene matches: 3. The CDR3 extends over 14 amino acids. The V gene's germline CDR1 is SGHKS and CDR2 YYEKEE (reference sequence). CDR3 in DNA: TGTGCCAGCAGCCCGACAGGGGTCTCCTACGAGCAGTACTTC. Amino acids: CASSPTGVSYEQYF.

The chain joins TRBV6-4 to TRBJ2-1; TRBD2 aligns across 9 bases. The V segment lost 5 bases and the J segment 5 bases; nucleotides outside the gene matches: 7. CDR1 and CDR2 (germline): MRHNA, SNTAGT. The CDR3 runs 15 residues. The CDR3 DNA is TGTGCCAGCAGTCTCCTAGCGGGGCTAAACAATGAGCAGTTCTTC. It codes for CASSLLAGLNNEQFF.

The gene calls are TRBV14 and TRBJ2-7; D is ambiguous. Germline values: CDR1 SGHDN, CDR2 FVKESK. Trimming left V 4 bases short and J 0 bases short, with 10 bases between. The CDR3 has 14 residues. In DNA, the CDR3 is TGTGCCAGCAGCCTCACAGTCCTCTCCTACGAGCAGTACTTC. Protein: CASSLTVLSYEQYF.

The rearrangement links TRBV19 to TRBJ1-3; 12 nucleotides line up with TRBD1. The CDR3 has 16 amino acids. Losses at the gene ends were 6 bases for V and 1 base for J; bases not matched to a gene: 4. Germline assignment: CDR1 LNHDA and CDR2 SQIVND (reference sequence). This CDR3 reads CASSRGQGASGNTIYF. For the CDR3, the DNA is TGTGCCAGTAGCCGGGGACAGGGGGCATCTGGAAACACCATATATTTT.

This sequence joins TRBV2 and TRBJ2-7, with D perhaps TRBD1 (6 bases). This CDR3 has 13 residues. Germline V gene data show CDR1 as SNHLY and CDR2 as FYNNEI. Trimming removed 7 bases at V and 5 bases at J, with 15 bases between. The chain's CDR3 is CASMRGFEDEQYF. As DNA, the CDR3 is TGTGCCAGCATGAGGGGGTTTGAGGACGAGCAGTACTTC.

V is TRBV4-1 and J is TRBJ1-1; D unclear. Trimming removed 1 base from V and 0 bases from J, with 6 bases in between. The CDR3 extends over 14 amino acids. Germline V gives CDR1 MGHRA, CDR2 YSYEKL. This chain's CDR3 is CASSQGLLNTEAFF. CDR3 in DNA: TGCGCCAGCAGCCAAGGGCTGCTGAACACTGAAGCTTTCTTT.

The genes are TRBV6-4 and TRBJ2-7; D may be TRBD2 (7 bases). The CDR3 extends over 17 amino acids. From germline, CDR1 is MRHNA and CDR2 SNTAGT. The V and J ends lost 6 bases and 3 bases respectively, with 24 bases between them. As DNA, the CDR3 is TGTGCCAGCAGCTGGGTAGAATGGCGGGGGCCTTACTACGAGCAGTACTTC. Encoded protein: CASSWVEWRGPYYEQYF.

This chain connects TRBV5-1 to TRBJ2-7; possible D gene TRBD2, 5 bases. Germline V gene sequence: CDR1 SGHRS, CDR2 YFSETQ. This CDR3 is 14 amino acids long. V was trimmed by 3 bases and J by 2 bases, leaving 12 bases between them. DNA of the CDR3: TGCGCCAGCAGCTCGGAGGACTGGGCCTACGAGCAGTACTTC. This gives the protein CASSSEDWAYEQYF.

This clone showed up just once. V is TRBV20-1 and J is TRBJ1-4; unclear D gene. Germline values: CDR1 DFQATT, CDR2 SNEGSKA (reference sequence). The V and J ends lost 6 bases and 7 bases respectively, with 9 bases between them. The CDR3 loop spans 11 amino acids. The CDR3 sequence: CSAAKSEKLFF. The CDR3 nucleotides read TGCAGTGCGGCCAAAAGTGAAAAACTGTTTTTT.

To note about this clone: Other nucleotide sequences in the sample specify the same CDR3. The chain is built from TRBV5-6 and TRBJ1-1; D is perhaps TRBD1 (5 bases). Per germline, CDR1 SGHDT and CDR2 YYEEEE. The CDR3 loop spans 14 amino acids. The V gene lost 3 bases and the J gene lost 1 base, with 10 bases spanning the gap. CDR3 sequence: CASSWRGPNTEAFF. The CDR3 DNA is TGTGCCAGCAGCTGGAGGGGACCGAACACTGAAGCTTTCTTT.

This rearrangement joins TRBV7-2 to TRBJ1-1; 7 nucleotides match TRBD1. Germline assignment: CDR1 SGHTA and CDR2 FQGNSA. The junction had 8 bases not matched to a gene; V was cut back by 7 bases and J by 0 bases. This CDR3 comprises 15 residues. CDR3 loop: CASNRGQLLNTEAFF. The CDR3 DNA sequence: TGTGCCAGCAACAGGGGACAGCTCTTGAACACTGAAGCTTTCTTT.

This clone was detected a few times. CDR3: CASSLDGNLAGNQPQHF. The CDR3, as DNA: TGCGCCAGCAGCTTGGACGGCAACCTAGCAGGCAATCAGCCCCAGCATTTT. The V call is TRBV5-1, the J call TRBJ1-5; D gene ambiguous. The germline CDR1 and CDR2 sequences are SGHRS and YFSETQ. V was clipped by 0 bases and J by 2 bases, with 15 bases between them. The length of the CDR3 is 17 residues.

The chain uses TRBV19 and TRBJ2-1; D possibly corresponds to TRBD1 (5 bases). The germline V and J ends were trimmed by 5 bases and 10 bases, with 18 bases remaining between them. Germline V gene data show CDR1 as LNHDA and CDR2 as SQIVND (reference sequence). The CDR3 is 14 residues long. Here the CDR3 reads CASSEKGVPGEQFF. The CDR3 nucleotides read TGTGCCAGTAGTGAGAAGGGCGTCCCAGGGGAGCAGTTCTTC. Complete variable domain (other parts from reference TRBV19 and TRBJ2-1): DGGITQSPKYLFRKEGQNVTLSCEQNLNHDAMYWYRQDPGQGLRLIYYSQIVNDFQKGDIAEGYSVSREKKESFPLTVTSAQKNPTAFYLCASSEKGVPGEQFFGPGTRLTVL.

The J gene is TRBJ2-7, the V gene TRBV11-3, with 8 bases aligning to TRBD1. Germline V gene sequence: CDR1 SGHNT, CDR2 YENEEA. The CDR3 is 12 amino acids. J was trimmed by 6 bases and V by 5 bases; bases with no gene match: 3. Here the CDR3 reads CASSVRGLEQYF. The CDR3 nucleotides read TGTGCCAGCAGCGTCAGGGGGCTCGAGCAGTACTTC.